Sequencing of this TCR beta chain was carried out in a study of OX40 agonist ivuxolimab in advanced cancers. TCRdb's table, derived via immunoSEQ multiplex PCR, lists solely in-frame clones and lacks some. Here the sample spans 77,000 or so clones, approximately 92% being singletons. The germline CDR1 and CDR2 sequences are SGHKS and YYEKEE (reference sequence). The V and J ends lost 2 bases and 0 bases respectively, with 8 bases between them. CDR3 size: 14 residues. The genes are TRBV5-5 and TRBJ2-5; D may be TRBD2 (5 bases). This TCR came from an adult with an advanced solid tumor such as melanoma, head and neck, liver or kidney cancer. The sample in question was CD4+ or CD8+ T cells sorted from blood, obtained in a trial of the OX40 agonist ivuxolimab. The CDR3 region is CASSLPDYQETQYF. For the CDR3, the DNA is TGTGCCAGCAGCTTACCGGACTACCAAGAGACCCAGTACTTC.